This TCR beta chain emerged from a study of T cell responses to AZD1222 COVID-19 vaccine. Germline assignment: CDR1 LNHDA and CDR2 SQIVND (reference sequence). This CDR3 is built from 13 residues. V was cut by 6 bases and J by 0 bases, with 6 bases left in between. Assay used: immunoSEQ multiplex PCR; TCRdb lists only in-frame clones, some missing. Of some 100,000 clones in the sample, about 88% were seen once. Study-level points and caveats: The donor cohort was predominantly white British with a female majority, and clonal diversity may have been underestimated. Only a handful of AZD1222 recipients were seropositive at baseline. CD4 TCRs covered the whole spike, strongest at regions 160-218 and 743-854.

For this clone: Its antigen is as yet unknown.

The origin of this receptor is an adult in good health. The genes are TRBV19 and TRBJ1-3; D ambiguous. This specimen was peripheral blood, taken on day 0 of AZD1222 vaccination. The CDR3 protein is CASSQDSGNTIYF. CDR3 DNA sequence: TGTGCCAGTAGCCAGGACTCTGGAAACACCATATATTTT.